This T cell receptor (beta chain) was documented in a study of T cells expressing NK-cell markers. Findings and limits, study-wide: Of the CD8+ T cell pool in roughly 6 donors, roughly 1.0-7.0% was accounted for by dominant NKG2C+ clonotypes.

The CDR3 totals 15 residues. CDR1 is LGHDT and CDR2 is YNNKEL in the germline V gene (reference sequence). As to this clonotype: The antigen remains unidentified.

TCRdb re-called the 5' RACE reads and shows each CDR3 protein once, DNA omitted. This sample's table reports some 600,000 distinct CDR3 sequences. V usage is TRBV3-1 and J usage is TRBJ1-5; without DNA, the TCRdb call of TRBD1 cannot be checked. Sample: blood T cells: a sorted CD56 or NKG2C T cell subset, CD4+ or CD8+ T cells, or bulk PBMC T cells (not recorded which). This TCR was sampled from a man aged 18 to 29 in good health. The CDR3 protein is CASSQHQGNLGPQHF.